This T cell receptor beta chain was captured by sequencing in a study of blood T cells in healthy people across ages. Findings and limits, study-wide: It was the long-lived donors that had more naive CD4+ cells and higher diversity than aged donors.

The length of the CDR3 is 15 residues. CDR1 and CDR2 (germline): SGHTA, FQGNSA. V lost 4 bases to trimming and J lost 2 bases; unmatched junction nucleotides: 2. Sample-barcoded 5' priming and a J-beta primer mix drove a second PCR of roughly 7 to 11 cycles. TCRdb processed the 5' RACE reads anew with MiXCR; each CDR3 protein has one entry. The data hold roughly 800,000 distinct CDR3 sequences, with 58% observed a single time. This clonotype was observed a few times. The antigen is undetermined. Donors each provided ten milliliters of peripheral blood. The specimen was blood. The receptor's source is a man aged 25 to 40 in good health. The rearrangement joins TRBV7-2 to TRBJ2-7; 13 positions agree with TRBD2. CDR3 residues: CASSSTSGRAYEQYF. The CDR3 nucleotides read TGTGCCAGCAGCTCAACTAGCGGGAGGGCCTACGAGCAGTACTTC.